These 27 T cell receptor beta chains share one sample of origin, sequenced in a study of blood T cell repertoires in COVID-19. Libraries were prepared by immunoSEQ multiplex PCR; TCRdb keeps only in-frame clonotypes and omits some of them. The sample consists of around 230,000 clones, under 90% of them appearing once. Sequencing was performed on peripheral blood. Source of these receptors: a man aged 50 or older with COVID-19, enrolled during active disease.

The V and J genes are TRBV6-5 and TRBJ2-7, with D possibly being TRBD1 (8 bases). Germline V lookup: CDR1 MNHEY, CDR2 SVGAGI. There are 16 residues in the CDR3. The V and J ends lost 4 bases and 5 bases respectively, with 21 bases between them. The CDR3: CASSFTTGGVRNEQYF. CDR3 nucleotide sequence: TGTGCCAGCAGTTTCACTACAGGGGGGGTTCGGAACGAGCAGTACTTC.

The chain uses TRBV6-5 and TRBJ2-1; 13 nucleotides line up with TRBD2. The germline CDR1 and CDR2 sequences are MNHEY and SVGAGI. V gave up 4 bases and J gave up 5 bases; unmatched junction bases: 2. There are 15 residues in the CDR3. Here the CDR3 reads CASSSGTSGNNEQFF. The CDR3 DNA reads TGTGCCAGCAGTTCCGGGACTAGCGGGAACAATGAGCAGTTCTTC.

The V and J genes are TRBV6-5 and TRBJ1-1, with a possible D match to TRBD1 (5 bases). Germline CDR1 and CDR2: MNHEY and SVGAGI. The CDR3 length is 15 residues. The V end lost 2 bases, the J end lost 4 bases, and 14 bases lay between the germline ends. CDR3 sequence: CASSYNGGGGTEAFF. Written as DNA, the CDR3 is TGTGCCAGCAGTTACAACGGCGGGGGTGGCACTGAAGCTTTCTTT.

This clone occurred once. The chain combines TRBV24-1 with TRBJ2-3, with 9 bases aligning to TRBD1. The CDR3 runs to 16 residues. The germline V gene encodes CDR1 KGHDR and CDR2 SFDVKD. V lost 4 bases to trimming and J lost 4 bases; unmatched junction nucleotides: 8. The CDR3 reads CATSDSRDREADTQYF. The DNA of the CDR3 is TGTGCCACCAGTGACTCCCGGGACAGGGAAGCAGATACGCAGTATTTT.

The genes are TRBV30 and TRBJ1-4; 9 bases are a match to TRBD1. The junction had 8 bases not matched to a gene; V was cut back by 2 bases and J by 4 bases. The V gene's germline CDR1 is GTSNPN and CDR2 SVGIG (reference sequence). This CDR3 has 16 amino acids. CDR3: CAWSPTGGYLNEKLFF. The DNA for the CDR3 is TGTGCCTGGAGTCCTACAGGGGGCTACCTTAATGAAAAACTGTTTTTT.

The chain joins TRBV19 to TRBJ2-7; possibly TRBD1 for D (5 bases). This CDR3 has 14 amino acids. The V end was cut by 2 bases, the J end by 1 base, with 9 bases between. Germline CDR1 reads LNHDA; CDR2 reads SQIVND (reference sequence). CDR3 DNA sequence: TGTGCCAGTAGTATACTTTCAGGGTCCTACGAGCAGTACTTC. It is translated as CASSILSGSYEQYF.

The chain couples TRBV3-1 (or the pseudogene TRBV3-2) to TRBJ1-2, with TRBD1 matching over 9 bases. The CDR3 has 13 residues. In germline, CDR1 is LGHDT, CDR2 YNNKEL (reference sequence). With 5 bases clipped from V and 5 bases from J, the junction kept 3 bases outside the gene matches. The CDR3 bases are TGTGCCAGCAGCACGGGACAGGGTTATGGCTACACCTTC. Translated: CASSTGQGYGYTF.

This clone was detected only a few times. The chain is built from TRBV7-8 and TRBJ1-5, with D possibly TRBD1 on 5 matching bases. V was cut by 5 bases and J by 1 base, with 21 bases left in between. The CDR3 extends over 18 amino acids. Germline lookup yields CDR1 SGHVS and CDR2 FQNEAQ. This CDR3 reads CASSPRESPLRSNQPQHF. The CDR3 DNA reads TGTGCCAGCAGCCCCAGGGAATCTCCCCTTAGGAGCAATCAGCCCCAGCATTTT. Using reference TRBV7-8 and TRBJ1-5 for the parts outside the CDR3, the full variable domain is GAGVSQSPRYKVAKRGQDVALRCDPISGHVSLFWYQQALGQGPEFLTYFQNEAQLDKSGLPSDRFFAERPEGSVSTLKIQRTQQEDSAVYLCASSPRESPLRSNQPQHFGDGTRLSIL.

The chain recombines TRBV7-3 with TRBJ1-2; 10 bases match TRBD1. Trimming at V came to 3 bases and at J to 4 bases, leaving 14 bases not matched to a gene. The germline V gene encodes CDR1 SGHTA and CDR2 FQGTGA. The CDR3 has 18 residues. The CDR3 is CASSLLRQGANLAYGYTF. CDR3 DNA sequence: TGTGCCAGCAGCTTGCTAAGACAGGGGGCGAATTTGGCCTATGGCTACACCTTC.

The chain links TRBV12-5 to TRBJ2-7, with 7 bases identical to TRBD1. With 2 bases clipped from V and 6 bases from J, the junction kept 1 base outside the gene matches. Germline assignment: CDR1 LGHNT and CDR2 FRNRAP. The CDR3 extends over 12 amino acids. CDR3 nucleotides: TGTGCTAGTGGTTTGAGACAGGGCGAGCAGTACTTC. Protein product: CASGLRQGEQYF.

The J gene is TRBJ2-7, the V gene TRBV16, with 8 bases aligning to TRBD1. V trimming: 4 bases; J trimming: 0 bases; junction bases outside the gene matches: 8. CDR3 length: 16 amino acids. The germline gives CDR1 KGHSY, CDR2 FQNENV. The CDR3 bases are TGTGCCAGCAGCCCCTTACACAGGGGGAGCTCCTACGAGCAGTACTTC. It translates to CASSPLHRGSSYEQYF.

For the CDR3, the DNA is TGTGCCAGCAGCTTCGACACCTCCTCTGGAAACACCATATATTTT. This sequence encodes CASSFDTSSGNTIYF. The chain links TRBV5-6 to TRBJ1-3; D gene ambiguous. CDR3 size: 15 residues. Trimming cost V 2 bases and J 0 bases, with 9 bases left between them. Germline lookup yields CDR1 SGHDT and CDR2 YYEEEE.

This rearrangement joins TRBV30 to TRBJ1-5; D remains unclear. Germline loops: CDR1 GTSNPN, CDR2 SVGIG (reference sequence). Deletions cut 5 bases from V and 0 bases from J, with 8 bases between. The CDR3 is made up of 13 amino acids. CDR3 in DNA: TGTGCCTGGGCGGAGGATAGCAATCAGCCCCAGCATTTT. Translation gives CAWAEDSNQPQHF. Full variable domain (remainder filled in from reference TRBV30 and TRBJ1-5): SQTIHQWPATLVQPVGSPLSLECTVEGTSNPNLYWYRQAAGRGLQLLFYSVGIGQISSEVPQNLSASRPQDRQFILSSKKLLLSDSGFYLCAWAEDSNQPQHFGDGTRLSIL.

The chain joins TRBV5-8 to TRBJ2-1; the match to TRBD2 covers 11 bases. This CDR3 comprises 17 residues. The V gene end was trimmed by 0 bases and the J gene end by 2 bases; junction bases not matched to a gene: 4. The germline CDR1 and CDR2 sequences are SGHTS and YDEGEE. The CDR3 coding sequence is TGTGCCAGCAGCTTGGCCCTGACTAGCGGGGCCTACAATGAGCAGTTCTTC. Encoded protein: CASSLALTSGAYNEQFF.

This rearrangement joins TRBV6-4 to TRBJ2-2; D perhaps matches TRBD1 (6 bases). Germline-derived CDR1 and CDR2 are MRHNA and SNTAGT. V dropped 6 bases and J dropped 2 bases, with 10 bases sitting between them. This CDR3 has 14 amino acids. CDR3 region: CASSRDTNTGELFF. The DNA for the CDR3 is TGTGCCAGCAGCCGGGACACCAACACCGGGGAGCTGTTTTTT.

The chain links TRBV12-3 or TRBV12-4 to TRBJ1-1, with D possibly matching TRBD1 (5 bases). The CDR3 spans 13 residues. The germline V and J ends were trimmed by 6 bases and 2 bases, with 10 bases remaining between them. CDR3 DNA: TGTGCCAGCAGCAGGGTAGTTAACACTGAAGCTTTCTTT. It encodes CASSRVVNTEAFF.

This chain connects TRBV28 to TRBJ2-3; 10 bases align to TRBD2. Germline-derived CDR1 and CDR2 are MDHEN and SYDVKM. This CDR3 spans 17 amino acids. The V gene end was trimmed by 4 bases and the J gene end by 2 bases; junction bases not matched to a gene: 9. This CDR3 reads CASSSLAGGIPTDTQYF. The DNA for the CDR3 is TGTGCCAGCAGTTCATTAGCGGGAGGAATACCCACAGATACGCAGTATTTT.

The V gene is TRBV6-5, the J gene TRBJ2-1; 8 bases agree with TRBD1. The J segment lost 9 bases and the V segment lost 0 bases, leaving 7 bases of the junction unmatched. The CDR3 has 15 amino acids. Germline-derived CDR1 and CDR2 are MNHEY and SVGAGI. Written as DNA, the CDR3 is TGTGCCAGCAGTTACTCCGGACAGGGAACTGGTGAGCAGTTCTTC. Amino acid sequence: CASSYSGQGTGEQFF.

The CDR3 bases are TGTGCCAGTAGTATGGAACGGGACTCCTACGAGCAGTACTTC. Encoded protein: CASSMERDSYEQYF. V is TRBV19 and J is TRBJ2-7; D is possibly TRBD2 (5 bases). The CDR3 length is 14 residues. With 3 bases removed from V and 0 bases from J, the gap between germline ends came to 9 bases. Per germline, CDR1 LNHDA and CDR2 SQIVND (reference sequence).

The chain is built from TRBV27 and TRBJ1-4, with 11 bases lining up with TRBD1. The CDR3 totals 15 residues. Unmatched junction bases numbered 4, after V lost 2 bases and J lost 8 bases. Germline values: CDR1 MNHEY, CDR2 SMNVEV (reference sequence). The DNA for the CDR3 is TGTGCCAGCAGTTTACTGGGACAGGGGGTCGAAAAACTGTTTTTT. It specifies CASSLLGQGVEKLFF.

This sequence joins TRBV6-2 or TRBV6-3 and TRBJ1-1; TRBD1 aligns across 8 bases. This CDR3 is 16 amino acids long. J gave up 1 base and V 6 bases, and 10 bases lay outside the gene matches. Germline values: CDR1 MNHEY, CDR2 SVGEGT. In DNA, the CDR3 is TGTGCCAGCAGCCGACGGACAGGGATGGGGAACACTGAAGCTTTCTTT. Residues: CASSRRTGMGNTEAFF.

The chain recombines TRBV2 with TRBJ2-2; no clear D gene. The CDR3 length is 14 residues. The germline V gene encodes CDR1 SNHLY and CDR2 FYNNEI. Trimming cost V 2 bases and J 4 bases, with 8 bases left between them. CDR3 loop: CASSELSSTGELFF. The CDR3 region has the DNA TGTGCCAGCAGTGAATTGTCCAGCACCGGGGAGCTGTTTTTT.

The chain recombines TRBV27 with TRBJ2-7; a possible D gene is TRBD1 (6 bases). This CDR3 comprises 18 residues. Trimming took off 2 bases at V and 3 bases at J, with 23 bases between the two ends. Germline V gene lookup returns CDR1 MNHEY and CDR2 SMNVEV (reference sequence). The CDR3 bases are TGTGCCAGCAGTTTAACGGACAGTTACTTCGACATGGACTACGAGCAGTACTTC. Translation gives CASSLTDSYFDMDYEQYF.

This rearrangement joins TRBV28 to TRBJ2-7; TRBD2 aligns across 12 bases. Germline CDR1 is MDHEN and CDR2 is SYDVKM. This CDR3 comprises 17 residues. V shed 6 bases, J shed 2 bases, and the junction held 11 bases outside the gene matches. CDR3 DNA sequence: TGTGCCAGCAGCCACTTTATATCTAGCGGGGGGGCCTACGAGCAGTACTTC. It codes for CASSHFISSGGAYEQYF.

V is TRBV5-4 and J is TRBJ2-3; TRBD1 aligns across 9 bases. The CDR3 contains 16 residues. Losses at the gene ends were 0 bases for V and 4 bases for J; bases not matched to a gene: 6. Germline V gene data show CDR1 as SGHNT and CDR2 as YYREEE (reference sequence). CDR3 sequence reads: CASSLGGDRAADTQYF. CDR3 nucleotides: TGTGCCAGCAGCTTGGGGGGGGACAGGGCGGCAGATACGCAGTATTTT.

This chain joins TRBV11-2 and TRBJ1-2; D might be TRBD1 (5 bases). V was clipped by 7 bases and J by 5 bases, with 11 bases between them. This CDR3 is built from 12 residues. CDR1 and CDR2 (germline): SGHAT, FQNNGV. The CDR3 DNA reads TGTGCCAGCAAGGGGAATTCTTATGGCTACACCTTC. Amino acids: CASKGNSYGYTF.

The chain links TRBV3-1 (or the pseudogene TRBV3-2) to TRBJ2-2, with D maybe TRBD2 (7 bases). The V and J ends lost 6 bases and 4 bases respectively, with 18 bases between them. The CDR3 has 16 amino acids. The germline CDR1 and CDR2 sequences are LGHDT and YNNKEL (reference sequence). CDR3 DNA sequence: TGTGCCAGCAGGCAAAACCGGGGGGCGCGCACCGGGGAGCTGTTTTTT. Translated, it gives CASRQNRGARTGELFF.